This TCR beta chain was sequenced in a study of shared clonotypes between healthy human individuals. Overall study findings and caveats: Donor scarcity curtailed the genetic and exposure-history diversity represented herein. Memory subsets generally showed lower estimated richness than naive subsets.

TCRdb's table, derived via immunoSEQ multiplex PCR, lists solely in-frame clones and lacks some. The sample has 780,000 or so clones; 55% to 75% are singletons. Trimming pared 3 bases from V and 13 bases from J, leaving 9 bases between. The CDR3 totals 11 residues. CDR1 and CDR2 (germline): KGHSH, LQKENI. On this clone itself: The antigen remains undetermined.

CD4+ cells yielded CD45RA+ naive and CD45RA-negative memory subsets. The source of this sequence is a woman in her thirties in good health. The rearrangement joins TRBV18 to TRBJ1-4; the D gene is possibly TRBD1 (5 bases). The sequenced material came from memory CD4+ T cells sorted from blood. Subset in this sample: CD45RA-negative fraction. DNA of the CDR3: TGTGCCAGCTCACCGGGGCCTTCACTGTTTTTT. It yields the protein CASSPGPSLFF.